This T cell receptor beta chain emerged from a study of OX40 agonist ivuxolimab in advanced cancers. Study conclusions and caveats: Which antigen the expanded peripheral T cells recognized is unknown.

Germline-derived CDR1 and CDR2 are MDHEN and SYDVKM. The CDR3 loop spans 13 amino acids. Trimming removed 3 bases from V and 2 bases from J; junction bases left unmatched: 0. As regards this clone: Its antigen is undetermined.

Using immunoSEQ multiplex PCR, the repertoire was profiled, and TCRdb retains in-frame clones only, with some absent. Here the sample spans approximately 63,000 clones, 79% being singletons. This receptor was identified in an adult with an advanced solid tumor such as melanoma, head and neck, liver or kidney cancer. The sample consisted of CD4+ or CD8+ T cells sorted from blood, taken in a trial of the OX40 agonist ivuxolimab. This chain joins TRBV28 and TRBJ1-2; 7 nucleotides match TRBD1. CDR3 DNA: TGTGCCAGCAGTTTGGGACAGAACTATGGCTACACCTTC. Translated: CASSLGQNYGYTF.